This T cell receptor (beta chain) was recovered during a study of blood T cell repertoires in COVID-19 (dated by TCRdb to 2018 to 2020). Context from the whole study: Collaborator samples came from the United States, Italy and Spain and covered acute and convalescent phases of COVID-19. The prospective study material was composed of cDNA or gDNA derived from T cells, B-cell-depleted T cells, or PBMCs. Where available, HLA class I and class II types were taken from metadata supplied by the sample provider and were not determined by assay-based typing. A de-identified subject ID, COVID-19 status, age in years and sex were almost always included in the sample metadata. The repertoires were released in a freely available public database intended as a resource for research on the immune response to SARS-CoV-2. Deeply sampled blood TCRbeta repertoires from subjects exposed to, actively infected with, or recovered from COVID-19 were included in the dataset. The samples were drawn from two sources: the first 160 participants of the ongoing ImmuneRACE study, and approximately 1,300 subjects contributed by 6 global collaborators. The research as a whole found: The quantity of clinical and demographic metadata differed by source and by participant and was supplied without curation.

V is cut by 5 bases and J by 7 bases, and the space between the germline ends is 3 bases. CDR3 length: 11 amino acids, cysteine to phenylalanine. The read is trimmed to its CDR3 DNA, 33 bases read in frame from base 1. CDR1 and CDR2 are drawn from the germline V gene: MDHEN, SYDVKM. The immunoSEQ Assay, a bias-controlled multiplex PCR, was used to amplify TCRbeta CDR3 regions from genomic DNA. The authors processed their data as follows. The number of nucleated cells in each sample was estimated by amplification of reference gene primers within the assay. To quantify the absolute abundance of each unique TCRbeta CDR3 rearrangement, sequence reads were collapsed and filtered. For each sample, productive Simpson clonality was calculated as the square root of Simpson's diversity index across productive rearrangements. TCRdb mirrors the immuneACCESS table, restricted to in-frame sequences. Some clones are absent from its copies; in checked studies, under half trace to an unresolved V gene, and the reason for the others is unknown. V and J calls and clone size follow that table, whereas D and trimming were derived from the DNA. Across this sample there are approximately 440,000 clones, with about 92% seen only once. More than 0.55% of the sample is in the top ten clones.

Concerning this clone: Its antigen has not been determined. Base qualities are not at hand, and no much larger clone is one base apart. The sample has other DNA sequences that encode this CDR3 too.

Enrolling through a virtual design, the prospective study's participants ranged in age from about 18 to 100 years and lived across 20 to 25 United States geographic areas. Cohort assignment in the prospective study relied on participant-reported clinical history from a screening survey and a study questionnaire. For ImmuneRACE Cohort 3, a participant was defined as recovered based on two consecutive negative NP/OP PCR tests, clearance by a healthcare professional, or resolution of symptoms. Each participant in the prospective study had whole blood, serum and a nasopharyngeal or oropharyngeal swab collected by mobile phlebotomists. Prospective study participants could optionally give additional blood draws and questionnaires over an approximately 2-month period. Before DNA extraction, blood samples from the prospective study were shipped at room temperature or frozen.

The TCR comes from a man between 18 and 29 years old who had recovered from COVID-19. Input material: PBMCs or T cells enriched from blood (not recorded which). The sequence links TRBV28 to TRBJ1-6; the D gene cannot be resolved reliably. The nucleotides are TGTGCCAGCAGTCTCAATTCACCCCTCCACTTT. This encodes CASSLNSPLHF.